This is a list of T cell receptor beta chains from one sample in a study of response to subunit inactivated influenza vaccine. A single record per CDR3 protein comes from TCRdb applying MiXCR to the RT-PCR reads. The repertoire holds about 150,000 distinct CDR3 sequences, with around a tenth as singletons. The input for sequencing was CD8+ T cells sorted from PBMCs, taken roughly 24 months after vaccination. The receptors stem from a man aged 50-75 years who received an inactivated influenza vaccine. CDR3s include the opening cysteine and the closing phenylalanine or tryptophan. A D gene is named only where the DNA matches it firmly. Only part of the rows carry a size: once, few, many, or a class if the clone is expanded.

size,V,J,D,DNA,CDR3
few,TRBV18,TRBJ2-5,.,TGTGCCAGCTCACCTAGACAGGAAATGGACCAAGAGACCCAGTACTTC,CASSPRQEMDQETQYF
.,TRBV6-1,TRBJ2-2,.,TGTGCCAGCTCACACCGGGCGAACACCGGGGAGCTGTTTTTT,CASSHRANTGELFF
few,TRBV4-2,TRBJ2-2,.,TGTGCCAGCAGCCGAGCGACAGGGAACACCGGGGAGCTGTTTTTT,CASSRATGNTGELFF
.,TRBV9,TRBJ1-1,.,TGTGCCAGCAGGAAGGGAGGGGGGCCCACTGAAGCTTTCTTT,CASRKGGGPTEAFF
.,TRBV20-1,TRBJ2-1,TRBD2,TGCAGTGCTAGAGATTTTCTAGCGGGAGTGGTCTACAATGAGCAGTTCTTC,CSARDFLAGVVYNEQFF
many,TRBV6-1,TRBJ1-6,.,TGTGCCAGCAGTATCTATAATTCACCCCTCCACTTT,CASSIYNSPLHF
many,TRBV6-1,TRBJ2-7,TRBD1,TGTGCCAGCAGAGCCCGACCGGGACAGGGTCACGAGCAGTACTTC,CASRARPGQGHEQYF
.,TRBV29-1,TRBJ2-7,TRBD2,TGCAGCGTTGAAGGACTAGCGGGTCACCTGGTCTACGAGCAGTACTTC,CSVEGLAGHLVYEQYF
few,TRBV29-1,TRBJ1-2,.,TGCAGCGTTTCGACTGACAATGGCTACACCTTC,CSVSTDNGYTF
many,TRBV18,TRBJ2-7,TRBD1,TGTGCCAGCTCTCCTGAGGGGCGGACAGGGACCTACGAGCAGTACTTC,CASSPEGRTGTYEQYF
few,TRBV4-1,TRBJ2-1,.,TGCGCCAGCAGCCAGGTTGAGACCTGGCCACTAAACAATGAGCAGTTCTTC,CASSQVETWPLNNEQFF
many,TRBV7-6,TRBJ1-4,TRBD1,TGTGCCAGCAGCTCCGGACAGGGGACTAATGAAAAACTGTTTTTT,CASSSGQGTNEKLFF
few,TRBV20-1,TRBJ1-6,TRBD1,TGCAGTGCCTATGGACAGGGGTCGGCACCCCTCCACTTT,CSAYGQGSAPLHF
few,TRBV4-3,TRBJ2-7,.,TGCGCCAGCAGCCAAGATCAGGGGCGTATCTACGAGCAGTACTTC,CASSQDQGRIYEQYF
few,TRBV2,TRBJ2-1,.,TGTGCCAGCGGGCTGGAGTCCTACAATGAGCAGTTCTTC,CASGLESYNEQFF
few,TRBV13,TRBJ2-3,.,TGTGCCAGCAGCTCCCTCGTTGCGAGCGCAGATACGCAGTATTTT,CASSSLVASADTQYF
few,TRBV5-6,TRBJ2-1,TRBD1,TGTGCCAGCAGCTTGGGAGGGGACAGGCTCAACAATGAGCAGTTCTTC,CASSLGGDRLNNEQFF
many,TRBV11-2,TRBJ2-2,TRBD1,TGTGCCAGCAGCTCCCAACCGACAGGGACCGGGGAGCTGTTTTTT,CASSSQPTGTGELFF
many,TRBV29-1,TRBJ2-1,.,TGCAGCGCCCCCTCGTTCCCCAATGAGCAGTTCTTC,CSAPSFPNEQFF
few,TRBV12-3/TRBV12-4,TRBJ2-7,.,TGTGCCAGCAGTTTAGCCCCGTACGAGCAGTACTTC,CASSLAPYEQYF
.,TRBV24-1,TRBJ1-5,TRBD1,TGTGCCACCAGTTTCGGGACAGGGGACAATCAGCCCCAGCATTTT,CATSFGTGDNQPQHF
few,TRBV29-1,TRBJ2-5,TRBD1,TGCAGCGTTCCCGCAGGGGGCAGGGAGACCCAGTACTTC,CSVPAGGRETQYF
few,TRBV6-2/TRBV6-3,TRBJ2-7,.,TGTGCCAGCAGTTACTCCCCGGCAGAAGAGCAGTACTTC,CASSYSPAEEQYF
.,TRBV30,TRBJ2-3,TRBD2,TGTGCCCGGGGACTAGCGGGCCGCACAGATACGCAGTATTTT,CARGLAGRTDTQYF
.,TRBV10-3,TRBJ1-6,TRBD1,TGTGCCATCAGTGCGAACCGGGACAGGGCGAATTCACCCCTCCACTTT,CAISANRDRANSPLHF
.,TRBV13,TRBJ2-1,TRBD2,TGTGCCAGCAGCTCCGGACTAGCGGGGGTCAATGAGCAGTTCTTC,CASSSGLAGVNEQFF
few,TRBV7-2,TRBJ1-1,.,TGTGCCAGCAGCTTGGCGTGGGGGGGGATGCGGACTGAAGCTTTCTTT,CASSLAWGGMRTEAFF
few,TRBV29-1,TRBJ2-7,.,TGCAGCGTTGGGGGGGGGACAGGAGGCTCCTACGAGCAGTACTTC,CSVGGGTGGSYEQYF
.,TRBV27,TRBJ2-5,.,TGTGCCAGCAGTTTAACAGGGTTTGAGACCCAGTACTTC,CASSLTGFETQYF
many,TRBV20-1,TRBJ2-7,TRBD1,TGCAGTGCGAGGGGACAGGTCACCTACGAGCAGTACTTC,CSARGQVTYEQYF
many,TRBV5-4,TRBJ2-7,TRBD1,TGTGCCAGCAGCTCCTGGGACAGGGGGCTCAACGAGCAGTACTTC,CASSSWDRGLNEQYF
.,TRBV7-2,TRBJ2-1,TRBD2,TGTGCCAGCAGCTACCCGGGACTAGCGATTTACAATGAGCAGTTCTTC,CASSYPGLAIYNEQFF
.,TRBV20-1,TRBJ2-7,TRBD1,TGCAGTGCTAGAGCACAGGGGACCTACGAGCAGTACTTC,CSARAQGTYEQYF
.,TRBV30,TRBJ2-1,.,TGTGCCCGGAGTTACGGGGGATCGACGAATGAGCAGTTCTTC,CARSYGGSTNEQFF
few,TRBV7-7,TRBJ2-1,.,TGTGCCAGCAGCTTACGCCCCGGGCCCCGGGACAATGAGCAGTTCTTC,CASSLRPGPRDNEQFF
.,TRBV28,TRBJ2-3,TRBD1,TGTGCCAGCAGTCTACAGGGGGTCGCAGATACGCAGTATTTT,CASSLQGVADTQYF
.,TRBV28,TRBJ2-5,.,TGTGCCAGCAGTATGGCACAGGTCGTACAAGAGACCCAGTACTTC,CASSMAQVVQETQYF
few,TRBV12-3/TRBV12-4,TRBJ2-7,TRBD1,TGTGCCAGCAGCCCCGGGACAGTTTCCGAGCAGTACTTC,CASSPGTVSEQYF
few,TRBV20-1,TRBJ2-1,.,TGCAGTGCTCTTGAATTCCTAGCAAGCTCCTACAATGAGCAGTTCTTC,CSALEFLASSYNEQFF
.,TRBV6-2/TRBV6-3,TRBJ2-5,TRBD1,TGTGCCAGCAGTTACTGGACGGGACAGGGGCTAATCCAAGAGACCCAGTACTTC,CASSYWTGQGLIQETQYF
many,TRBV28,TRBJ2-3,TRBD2,TGTGCCAGCAGTTTAGCGGGAGCAGGAGATACGCAGTATTTT,CASSLAGAGDTQYF
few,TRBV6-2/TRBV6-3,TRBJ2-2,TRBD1,TGTGCCAGCAGGGACAGGGGTAGCGGGGAGCTGTTTTTT,CASRDRGSGELFF
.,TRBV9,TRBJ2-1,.,TGTGCCAGCAGTTGGGCTGCCTCGTACAATGAGCAGTTCTTC,CASSWAASYNEQFF
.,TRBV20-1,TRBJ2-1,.,TGCAGTGCTGCACTGAGCCCCGGTCTGGAGCAGTTCTTC,CSAALSPGLEQFF
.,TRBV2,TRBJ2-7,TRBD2,TGTGCCAGCAATAAGCAGGCTAGCGGGCCTCCGGGGGAGCAGTACTTC,CASNKQASGPPGEQYF
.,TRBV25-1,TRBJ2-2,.,TGTGCCAGCAGTGATGGAAGTGCCGGGGAGCTGTTTTTT,CASSDGSAGELFF
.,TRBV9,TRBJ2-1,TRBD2,TGTGCCTCCGGACCGGGGGGGGCTGAGCAGTTCTTC,CASGPGGAEQFF
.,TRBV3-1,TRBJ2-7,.,TGTGCCAGCAGCCAAGATTGGGGGGCCGTCGAGCAGTACTTC,CASSQDWGAVEQYF
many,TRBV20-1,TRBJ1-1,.,TGCAGTGCTAGAGCCCGCGGGTGGACTGAAGCTTTCTTT,CSARARGWTEAFF
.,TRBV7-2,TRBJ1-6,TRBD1,TGTGCCAGCAGCTTAGCCCAGGGGGCGATTAATTCACCCCTCCACTTT,CASSLAQGAINSPLHF
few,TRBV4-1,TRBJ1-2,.,TGCGCCAGCAGCGTCGTGGGGGTTGGCTACACCTTC,CASSVVGVGYTF
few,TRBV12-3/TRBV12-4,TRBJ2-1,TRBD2,TGTGCCAGCAGCCTCGGGACTAGCGATGAGCAGTTCTTC,CASSLGTSDEQFF
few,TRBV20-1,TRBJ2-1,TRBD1,TGCAGTGCTAAAAATTTGACAGGGGGCTTGGATGAGCAGTTCTTC,CSAKNLTGGLDEQFF